This T cell receptor beta chain was sequenced in a study of T cell changes during pregnancy in multiple sclerosis. Method: immunoSEQ multiplex PCR; TCRdb's copy keeps in-frame clones and lacks some. Of over 30,000 clones detected, over 85% appear once; the ten largest clones hold around 3.4%. The CDR3 is 13 residues long. Trimming took off 4 bases at V and 3 bases at J, with 10 bases between the two ends. Germline V gene data show CDR1 as LNHNV and CDR2 as YYDKDF (reference sequence). The V gene is TRBV15, the J gene TRBJ2-7; D remains unclear. The source material was CD8+ T cells from peripheral blood mononuclear cells, sampled in the third trimester of pregnancy. The sequence derives from a female donor with multiple sclerosis, enrolled in a pregnancy study. CDR3 coding DNA: TGTGCCACCAGCATATCCAGGTACTACGAGCAGTACTTC. As protein: CATSISRYYEQYF.